This TCR beta chain was captured by sequencing in a study of blood T cell repertoires in COVID-19. In the study overall: Acute and convalescent COVID-19 samples came from the United States, Italy and Spain. T cells, B-cell-depleted T cells, or PBMCs provided the cDNA or gDNA that served as material.

Original analysis: Reference gene primer amplification gave nucleated cell count estimates. Assay: immunoSEQ multiplex PCR; the TCRdb copy retains only in-frame clones and omits some. The DNA was the basis for D and trimming; V, J and clone size are from that table. The sample has 97,000 or so clones, more than 75% seen once. Germline V gene sequence: CDR1 SGHDT, CDR2 YYEEEE. The CDR3 is 12 residues long. V was cut by 7 bases and J by 0 bases, with 6 bases left in between. Sequenced input: peripheral blood. This sequence was found in a man aged 60 to 69 with active or convalescent COVID-19. V is TRBV5-6 and J is TRBJ2-3; TRBD2 might be the D (6 bases). The chain's CDR3 is CASGGSTDTQYF. For the CDR3, the DNA is TGTGCCAGCGGGGGGAGCACAGATACGCAGTATTTT.